The 18 T cell receptor beta chains below all came from one sample that was sequenced in a study of blood T cell repertoires in COVID-19. Clones were read by immunoSEQ multiplex PCR, and TCRdb kept only the in-frame ones, dropping some. The sample has about 260,000 clones, about 85% seen once. The sample taken for sequencing was peripheral blood. The receptors were gathered from a woman aged 45 to 65 who had recovered from COVID-19.

The chain couples TRBV28 to TRBJ1-2; 9 bases agree with TRBD1. V was pared by 3 bases and J by 8 bases, with 7 bases of the junction left unmatched. CDR1 is MDHEN and CDR2 is SYDVKM in the germline V gene. CDR3 size: 14 residues. For the CDR3, the DNA is TGTGCCAGCAGTTTTTGGGGACAGGGATGGGGCTACACCTTC. Translating gives CASSFWGQGWGYTF.

The gene calls are TRBV28 and TRBJ2-7, with TRBD1 matching over 9 bases. The CDR3 runs to 16 residues. The junction had 14 bases not matched to a gene; V was cut back by 7 bases and J by 4 bases. The germline V gene encodes CDR1 MDHEN and CDR2 SYDVKM. The DNA for the CDR3 is TGTGCCAGCACCACAATCGGACAGGGGAGGGGATACGAGCAGTACTTC. Residues: CASTTIGQGRGYEQYF. The variable domain in full, with the rest retrieved from reference TRBV28 and TRBJ2-7, is DVKVTQSSRYLVKRTGEKVFLECVQDMDHENMFWYRQDPGLGLRLIYFSYDVKMKEKGDIPEGYSVSREKKERFSLILESASTNQTSMYLCASTTIGQGRGYEQYFGPGTRLTVT.

Concerning this clone itself: The junction shows a germline mismatch at one end, possibly a read error. This chain connects TRBV7-7 to TRBJ2-3; 9 bases line up with TRBD2. The V gene's germline CDR1 is SSHAT and CDR2 FNYEAQ (reference sequence). The CDR3 covers 14 residues. The chain's CDR3 is CASSLGGGVDTQYF. The DNA for the CDR3 is TGTGCTAGCAGCTTAGGCGGGGGGGTGGATACGCAGTATTTT.

The chain joins TRBV10-3 to TRBJ2-7; tentatively, D is TRBD1 (6 bases). V gave up 4 bases and J gave up 5 bases, with 21 bases separating them. The CDR3 is made up of 16 amino acids. Germline V gives CDR1 ENHRY, CDR2 SYGVKD. This CDR3 reads CAISGGAGEKLDEQYF. The CDR3 bases are TGTGCCATCAGTGGGGGAGCAGGGGAAAAACTGGACGAGCAGTACTTC.

This sequence joins TRBV7-3 and TRBJ2-6; possible D gene TRBD2, 6 bases. Trimming removed 2 bases from V and 1 base from J, with 6 bases in between. Germline assignment: CDR1 SGHTA and CDR2 FQGTGA. This CDR3 has 15 amino acids. CDR3 residues: CASSLGGSGANVLTF. CDR3 nucleotides: TGTGCCAGCAGCTTAGGAGGGTCTGGGGCCAACGTCCTGACTTTC.

The V gene is TRBV28, the J gene TRBJ1-1; D uncertain. Germline CDR1 MDHEN, CDR2 SYDVKM. This CDR3 has 16 residues. V was shortened by 5 bases and J by 1 base, with 17 bases between the two germline ends. The CDR3 DNA is TGTGCCAGCAGTGCACCGAATGGAGGTGCGAACACTGAAGCTTTCTTT. Protein sequence: CASSAPNGGANTEAFF.

This sequence joins TRBV5-1 and TRBJ2-3; a possible D gene is TRBD2 (7 bases). CDR1 and CDR2 (germline): SGHRS, YFSETQ. Trimming removed 9 bases at V and 7 bases at J, with 21 bases between. The CDR3 runs to 14 residues. The CDR3 DNA is TGCGCCACCACGGTAGAGGGGGGGAGACATACGCAGTATTTT. It codes for CATTVEGGRHTQYF.

This chain links TRBV19 with TRBJ1-1, with a weak D call TRBD1 (6 bases). The CDR3 loop spans 12 amino acids. CDR1 is LNHDA and CDR2 is SQIVND in the germline V gene (reference sequence). The ends were cut back, 7 bases at V and 6 bases at J, with 12 bases in the middle. CDR3 loop: CASKAGGPEAFF. For the CDR3, the DNA is TGTGCCAGTAAAGCGGGGGGGCCTGAAGCTTTCTTT.

The gene calls are TRBV11-3 and TRBJ2-3, with 7 bases matching TRBD1. Trimming took 3 bases from V and 3 from J; bases not matched to a gene: 6. CDR1 and CDR2 (germline): SGHNT, YENEEA. This CDR3 contains 15 residues. CDR3 in DNA: TGTGCCAGCAGCTTGACAGGGATGGGGACAGATACGCAGTATTTT. Residues: CASSLTGMGTDTQYF.

CDR3 DNA sequence: TGTGCCAGCAGCGCCCTCACGGGATATTACAATGAGCAGTTCTTC. Encoded protein: CASSALTGYYNEQFF. The chain joins TRBV11-2 to TRBJ2-1, with D maybe TRBD2 (5 bases). V lost 5 bases, J lost 4 bases, and 15 bases lay in between. CDR1 and CDR2 (germline): SGHAT, FQNNGV. The CDR3 is made up of 15 amino acids.

A single count supports this clone. V is TRBV7-9 and J is TRBJ1-2; 7 bases align to TRBD1. The CDR3 runs to 16 residues. V was pared by 0 bases and J by 3 bases, with 7 bases of the junction left unmatched. Germline V gives CDR1 SEHNR, CDR2 FQNEAQ (reference sequence). As DNA, the CDR3 is TGTGCCAGCAGCTTAGCGGGAGACAGGGCCTACTATGGCTACACCTTC. Amino acids: CASSLAGDRAYYGYTF.

The rearrangement joins TRBV30 to TRBJ2-1, with D perhaps TRBD1 (5 bases). CDR1 GTSNPN and CDR2 SVGIG come from the germline V gene (reference sequence). This CDR3 has 13 amino acids. V gave up 2 bases and J gave up 1 base, with 6 bases separating them. The CDR3 region is CAWSRGSYNEQFF. CDR3 nucleotides: TGTGCCTGGAGTAGGGGATCCTACAATGAGCAGTTCTTC.

The chain uses TRBV29-1 and TRBJ1-2, with 7 bases aligning to TRBD1. CDR3 length: 13 residues. J gave up 6 bases and V 2 bases, and 6 bases lay outside the gene matches. Germline V gene sequence: CDR1 SQVTM, CDR2 ANQGSEA. In nucleotides, the CDR3 is TGCAGCGTTGAAAGGGACAGTCCCCATGGCTACACCTTC. This sequence encodes CSVERDSPHGYTF.

J is TRBJ2-1 and V is TRBV5-5; 8 nucleotides align to TRBD1. CDR1 and CDR2 from the germline V gene are SGHKS and YYEKEE (reference sequence). The CDR3 covers 15 residues. Trimming cost V 0 bases and J 9 bases; bases outside gene matches: 8. The CDR3 DNA follows: TGTGCCAGCAGCTTGGGAGCCCAGGGGGCTGGTGAGCAGTTCTTC. As protein: CASSLGAQGAGEQFF.

The CDR3 DNA reads as TGTGCCAGCCGCCAGGGACTAGCCCCTTCCTACGAGCAGTACTTC. As protein: CASRQGLAPSYEQYF. This sequence joins TRBV27 and TRBJ2-7, with TRBD2 matching 9 bases. The CDR3 contains 15 residues. V was clipped by 8 bases and J by 1 base; unmatched bases: 9. The germline gives CDR1 MNHEY, CDR2 SMNVEV (reference sequence).

This clone was detected once. The J gene is TRBJ2-2, the V gene TRBV7-6, with TRBD1 identical over 9 bases. Germline V gene lookup returns CDR1 SGHVS and CDR2 FNYEAQ. CDR3 size: 21 residues. J lost 3 bases, V lost 4 bases, and 21 bases had no gene match. The CDR3 reads CASSSPTRLSTGGLDTGELFF. The CDR3 DNA reads TGTGCCAGCAGCTCCCCAACGAGACTTTCCACAGGGGGCTTAGACACCGGGGAGCTGTTTTTT. Together with reference TRBV7-6 and TRBJ2-2, the CDR3 gives the full variable domain: GAGVSQSPRYKVTKRGQDVALRCDPISGHVSLYWYRQALGQGPEFLTYFNYEAQQDKSGLPNDRFSAERPEGSISTLTIQRTEQRDSAMYRCASSSPTRLSTGGLDTGELFFGEGSRLTVL.

This clone showed up just a few times. The chain recombines TRBV27 with TRBJ2-1, with a weak D call TRBD2 (5 bases). Trimming cost V 2 bases and J 5 bases, with 22 bases left between them. The germline V gene encodes CDR1 MNHEY and CDR2 SMNVEV (reference sequence). The CDR3 length is 18 residues. The CDR3 sequence is CASSLNSWAGPPHNEQFF. DNA of the CDR3: TGTGCCAGCAGTTTAAACAGCTGGGCGGGCCCACCACACAATGAGCAGTTCTTC.

The CDR3 region has the DNA TGTGCCAGCAACAGGGGCGATAGCTCCTACGAGCAGTACTTC. Translating it yields CASNRGDSSYEQYF. This rearrangement joins TRBV2 to TRBJ2-7; 7 positions agree with TRBD1. With V trimmed by 7 bases and J by 0 bases, 6 bases remained unmatched. In germline, CDR1 is SNHLY, CDR2 FYNNEI. This CDR3 spans 14 amino acids.